This is a list of T cell receptor beta chains from one sample in a study of shared clonotypes between healthy human individuals. Clones were read by immunoSEQ multiplex PCR, and TCRdb kept only the in-frame ones, dropping some. The repertoire holds approximately 1.4 million clones, with nearly 99% as singletons. The sample was naive CD4+ T cells sorted from blood. Receptor source: a man between 25 and 39 years old in good health. CDR3s include the opening cysteine and the closing phenylalanine or tryptophan. A D gene is named only where the DNA matches it firmly. Part of the rows lack a size; the others show once, few, many or a class for expanded clones.

j_gene	v_gene	abundance	d_gene	CDR3nt	CDR3aa
TRBJ2-7	TRBV28	.	.	TGTGCCAGCAGTCCCACAGGGTTCTCCTACGAGCAGTACTTC	CASSPTGFSYEQYF
TRBJ1-3	TRBV28	.	.	TGTGCCAGCAGTTTTTTGGACGGTCGCTCTGGAAACACCATATATTTT	CASSFLDGRSGNTIYF
TRBJ2-7	TRBV5-1	.	TRBD2	TGCGCCAGCAGCTTGTCTAGGGCGGGAGGGACCTACGAGCAGTACTTC	CASSLSRAGGTYEQYF
TRBJ2-1	TRBV7-3	.	.	TGTGCCAGCAGTGCCGGACAGTCCCAATACAATGAGCAGTTCTTC	CASSAGQSQYNEQFF
TRBJ1-3	TRBV6-6	.	.	TGTGCCAGCAAGTTCGCGCACACCATATATTTT	CASKFAHTIYF
TRBJ2-3	TRBV5-5	.	TRBD2	TGTGCCAGCAGGGTAGCGGGAGATACGCAGTATTTT	CASRVAGDTQYF
TRBJ1-5	TRBV7-9	.	.	TGTGCCAGCAGCCTCCGGGGGAATCAGCCCCAGCATTTT	CASSLRGNQPQHF
TRBJ1-2	TRBV27	.	.	TGTGCCAGCAGTCCGTACGGGTCAGGGCGTAACTATGGCTACACCTTC	CASSPYGSGRNYGYTF
TRBJ2-5	TRBV28	once	.	TGTGCCAGCAGTTTATCTCCCCTTAGGGTGACCCAGTACTTC	CASSLSPLRVTQYF
TRBJ2-3	TRBV9	.	.	TGTGCCAGCAGCGTAGGAGGATCCCCTAGCACAGATACGCAGTATTTT	CASSVGGSPSTDTQYF
TRBJ1-1	TRBV18	.	TRBD1	TGTGCCAGCTCACCATCGGTCGGGACAGGGAGGGATCACGAAGCTTTCTTT	CASSPSVGTGRDHEAFF
TRBJ2-3	TRBV19	.	TRBD2	TGTGCCAGTAAGATAGCGGGAGTTCCAGATACGCAGTATTTT	CASKIAGVPDTQYF
TRBJ2-7	TRBV5-1	.	TRBD2	TGCGCCAGCAGTTGGACTAGCGGGAGCCCCTCCGAGCAGTACTTC	CASSWTSGSPSEQYF
TRBJ2-7	TRBV7-2	.	TRBD2	TGTGCCAGCAGCCGCCGGACTAGCGGGATCTACGAGCAGTACTTC	CASSRRTSGIYEQYF
TRBJ1-1	TRBV11-2	.	.	TGTGCCAGCAGAACAGGGAGACAGATGAACACTGAAGCTTTCTTT	CASRTGRQMNTEAFF
TRBJ2-3	TRBV7-2	.	TRBD2	TGTGCCAGCAGCTTACAGGGACTACCAGGCACAGATACGCAGTATTTT	CASSLQGLPGTDTQYF
TRBJ2-7	TRBV10-3	.	.	TGTGCCATCAGCACAGAATTTGGGTACGAGCAGTACTTC	CAISTEFGYEQYF
TRBJ2-5	TRBV7-7	.	.	TGTGCTAGCAGCTCAAGCCTATTTGGAGAGACCCAGTACTTC	CASSSSLFGETQYF
TRBJ2-7	TRBV27	.	.	TGTGCCAGCAGAACCTTAGGGAGCTCCTACGAGCAGTACTTC	CASRTLGSSYEQYF
TRBJ2-2	TRBV7-2	.	.	TGTGCCAGCAGCTTAGAAGCAGGGAACACCGGGGAGCTGTTTTTT	CASSLEAGNTGELFF
TRBJ2-1	TRBV5-4	.	TRBD2	TGTGCCAGCAGCTTGGGGGCGGGAGTGATGGATGAGCAGTTCTTC	CASSLGAGVMDEQFF
TRBJ2-1	TRBV19	.	.	TGTGCCAGTAGTTGGAGTGGACTCTACAATGAGCAGTTCTTC	CASSWSGLYNEQFF
TRBJ1-2	TRBV5-4	once	.	TGTGCCAGCACCCAGCTCGGGGGGCGAGGCTACACCTTC	CASTQLGGRGYTF
TRBJ2-2	TRBV28	.	TRBD1	TGTGCCATCGGACAGGGTACGAACACCGGGGAGCTGTTTTTT	CAIGQGTNTGELFF
TRBJ2-1	TRBV9	once	TRBD1	TGTGCCAGCAGCGTAGCCAGGGGGAATGAGCAGTTCTTC	CASSVARGNEQFF
TRBJ2-3	TRBV10-2	.	TRBD1	TGCGCCAGCAGACACGACAGGGTTGGAGATACGCAGTATTTT	CASRHDRVGDTQYF
TRBJ2-1	TRBV11-3	.	TRBD2	TGTGCCAGCAGCTTAGGGGAGCGGGAAAATGAGCAGTTCTTC	CASSLGERENEQFF
TRBJ2-5	TRBV5-4	.	TRBD2	TGCGCCAGCAGCCAGGGACTAGCGGGAGAAGAGACCCAGTACTTC	CASSQGLAGEETQYF
TRBJ2-1	TRBV7-2	.	.	TGTGCCAGCGGACACACGACGTACAATGAGCAGTTCTTC	CASGHTTYNEQFF
TRBJ2-2	TRBV25-1	.	.	TGTGCCAGCAGTCTCGTAGTTGGCGGGGAGCTGTTTTTT	CASSLVVGGELFF
TRBJ2-1	TRBV4-1	.	TRBD1	TGCGCCAGCAGCCAAGAACGACAGGGTTACAATGAGCAGTTCTTC	CASSQERQGYNEQFF
TRBJ1-2	TRBV27	.	TRBD1	TGTGCCAGCAGCACGGACAGGGGTAGTGGCTACACCTTC	CASSTDRGSGYTF
TRBJ2-5	TRBV28	.	.	TGTGCCAGCAGTAAATACCTCGCCGGAGGTCAGACCCAGTACTTC	CASSKYLAGGQTQYF
TRBJ2-1	TRBV18	.	TRBD2	TGTGCCAGCTCACCCCTAGCGGGAAACTCCTACAATGAGCAGTTCTTC	CASSPLAGNSYNEQFF
TRBJ2-3	TRBV5-1	.	TRBD2	TGCGCCAGCAGCTTGCCCGCGGGAGTGACAGATACGCAGTATTTT	CASSLPAGVTDTQYF
TRBJ2-3	TRBV11-2	.	.	TGTGCCAGCAGCTTAGACCGCGGGTCAGATACGCAGTATTTT	CASSLDRGSDTQYF